This TCR beta chain derives from a study of T cell repertoires in cytomegalovirus infection. Study-level information: CMV infection plus the matching HLA type was flagged by public TCR beta signatures. Study-wide findings and caveats: HLA-C-restricted CMV clonotypes gave the most frequent clonotype in two of eight donors. Cumulative frequency of public TCR beta families picked out carriers of CMV plus the relevant HLA.

At least ten counts were recorded for this clonotype. Its antigen is unknown. This CDR3 comprises 15 residues. The V end was cut by 1 base, the J end by 0 bases, with 9 bases between. Germline-derived CDR1 and CDR2 are SGHVS and FNYEAQ. TCRdb analysed the reads with MiXCR anew, one entry per CDR3 protein. Of approximately 990,000 distinct CDR3 sequences listed, around 30% were seen once; the top ten hold roughly an eighth. The chain has TRBV7-6 and TRBJ1-2; no reliable D call. The clonotype originates from a human donor in good health (CMV status not recorded). Some clones in this sample may be carry-over from other donors' samples. Sequenced material: cultured CD8+ T cells from PBMCs, taken from culture after CMV antigen stimulation. CDR3 DNA: TGTGCCAGCAGCTTAGGGGAGACGGCTAACTATGGCTACACCTTC. Encoded protein: CASSLGETANYGYTF. The whole variable domain, filled in from reference TRBV7-6 and TRBJ1-2, reads GAGVSQSPRYKVTKRGQDVALRCDPISGHVSLYWYRQALGQGPEFLTYFNYEAQQDKSGLPNDRFSAERPEGSISTLTIQRTEQRDSAMYRCASSLGETANYGYTFGSGTRLTVV.